This paragraph covers one TCR beta chain sequence. TCRdb analysed the 5' RACE reads with MiXCR anew, one entry per CDR3 protein. The sample includes several thousand distinct CDR3 sequences, roughly 60% of them seen just once. The sample was tumor-infiltrating memory CD4+ T cells sorted from the breast tumor. Described subset: memory CD4+ T cells, CD4+CD45RO+CD25-. This sequence originates from a female donor with breast cancer.

The CDR3 region is CASATYPETQYF. The CDR3 region has the DNA TGCGCCAGCGCGACGTACCCAGAGACCCAGTACTTC. V gene TRBV5-1 combines with J gene TRBJ2-7; no definite D call. The J call is doubtful: the DNA matches TRBJ2-5 better. Germline assignment: CDR1 SGHRS and CDR2 YFSETQ. The CDR3 spans 12 residues.